This entry lists 17 T cell receptor beta chains sequenced from one sample in a study of control samples from healthy donors and cancer patients. Only in-frame clones appear in the TCRdb table, and some are missing; sequencing was by immunoSEQ multiplex PCR. The sample shows under 95,000 clones, roughly 92% of them seen only once. Sequencing was carried out using blood. The source of these receptors is a woman in her twenties or thirties in good health.

This clone was seen just once. The rearrangement joins TRBV27 to TRBJ1-2; no clear D. CDR3 length: 13 residues. V dropped 2 bases and J dropped 2 bases, with 6 bases sitting between them. Per the germline V gene, CDR1 is MNHEY and CDR2 is SMNVEV (reference sequence). The CDR3, as DNA: TGTGCCAGCAGTTTACACAGAAACTATGGCTACACCTTC. Protein sequence: CASSLHRNYGYTF.

CDR3 coding DNA: TGTGCCAGCAGCGATAGCTCAGACAGGGCCCCTCAGCCCCAGCATTTT. As protein: CASSDSSDRAPQPQHF. The chain couples TRBV7-9 to TRBJ1-5, with 7 bases aligning to TRBD1. CDR3 length: 16 amino acids. The V gene end was trimmed by 5 bases and the J gene end by 6 bases; junction bases not matched to a gene: 13. Germline V gene sequence: CDR1 SEHNR, CDR2 FQNEAQ (reference sequence).

The chain joins TRBV3-1 (or the pseudogene TRBV3-2) to TRBJ2-7, with a possible D match to TRBD2 (5 bases). The CDR3 is 15 residues long. Trimming cost V 3 bases and J 1 base, with 13 bases left between them. Germline V gives CDR1 LGHDT, CDR2 YNNKEL (reference sequence). CDR3 region: CASSQDLANSYEQYF. In DNA form, the CDR3 reads TGTGCCAGCAGCCAGGATCTAGCAAATTCCTACGAGCAGTACTTC.

The CDR3 bases are TGTGCCAGCAGCCTCCTACCGGGGAGTTTTAATTCACCCCTCCACTTT. This encodes CASSLLPGSFNSPLHF. This chain uses TRBV14 with TRBJ1-6; no clear D. Trimming stripped 4 bases from V and 6 bases from J, with 16 bases between. Germline V CDR1 and CDR2: SGHDN, FVKESK. This CDR3 contains 16 residues.

The chain couples TRBV2 to TRBJ2-7; TRBD1 might be the D (6 bases). This CDR3 has 16 amino acids. V lost 7 bases and J 0 bases, leaving 19 bases between the germline ends. From germline, CDR1 is SNHLY and CDR2 FYNNEI. CDR3 amino acids: CASKTGGTFISYEQYF. The CDR3 DNA sequence: TGTGCCAGCAAGACAGGTGGGACATTTATCTCCTACGAGCAGTACTTC. The full variable domain, with the rest looked up from reference TRBV2 and TRBJ2-7, is EPEVTQTPSHQVTQMGQEVILRCVPISNHLYFYWYRQILGQKVEFLVSFYNNEISEKSEIFDDQFSVERPDGSNFTLKIRSTKLEDSAMYFCASKTGGTFISYEQYFGPGTRLTVT.

The rearrangement links TRBV10-2 to TRBJ2-5; 9 nucleotides match TRBD2. CDR3 length equals 12 residues. Germline V gene data show CDR1 as WSHSY and CDR2 as SAAADI. The V and J ends lost 6 bases and 5 bases, in that order; junction bases with no gene match: 1. The CDR3 loop reads CASRRGGETQYF. The CDR3, as DNA: TGCGCCAGCAGGCGGGGGGGCGAGACCCAGTACTTC.

This clone was counted once. The chain combines TRBV27 with TRBJ1-1; unclear D gene. V lost 2 bases, J lost 3 bases, and 13 bases lay in between. The length of the CDR3 is 15 residues. Per the germline V gene, CDR1 is MNHEY and CDR2 is SMNVEV (reference sequence). CDR3 amino acids: CASSLLGWGYTEAFF. As DNA, the CDR3 is TGTGCCAGCAGTTTACTGGGGTGGGGTTACACTGAAGCTTTCTTT.

The CDR3 bases are TGCGCCAGCAGCCAAGAAGCTGGGGGACAGAGGAGGAGCTCCTATAATTCACCCCTCCACTTT. This codes for CASSQEAGGQRRSSYNSPLHF. The V call is TRBV4-1, the J call TRBJ1-6, with 7 bases lining up with TRBD1. CDR3 length: 21 amino acids. V shed 0 bases and J 0 bases; nucleotides not matched to a gene: 14. Germline V gene data show CDR1 as MGHRA and CDR2 as YSYEKL.

This chain joins TRBV6-2 or TRBV6-3 and TRBJ2-1, with 13 positions matching TRBD2. The CDR3 extends over 15 amino acids. Germline-derived CDR1 and CDR2 are MNHEY and SVGEGT. Unmatched junction bases numbered 0, after V lost 2 bases and J lost 5 bases. Here the CDR3 reads CASSYGLAGDNEQFF. The CDR3 nucleotides are TGTGCCAGCAGTTACGGACTAGCGGGAGACAATGAGCAGTTCTTC.

The rearrangement links TRBV6-5 to TRBJ2-5; D is uncertain. Deletions cut 5 bases from V and 5 bases from J, with 15 bases between. The CDR3 has 14 amino acids. Germline V gene lookup returns CDR1 MNHEY and CDR2 SVGAGI. In DNA, the CDR3 is TGTGCCAGCAGTCGTTTTGGGCCGGTGGAGACCCAGTACTTC. It codes for CASSRFGPVETQYF.

This chain connects TRBV10-1 to TRBJ1-1; 11 nucleotides line up with TRBD1. The CDR3 consists of 15 residues. Trimming at V came to 6 bases and at J to 4 bases, leaving 7 bases not matched to a gene. Per the germline V gene, CDR1 is WNHNN and CDR2 is SYGVQD (reference sequence). The CDR3 reads CASSVSGTGGTEAFF. CDR3 nucleotide sequence: TGCGCCAGCAGCGTCTCCGGGACAGGGGGCACTGAAGCTTTCTTT.

This clone has only one observation. The chain is built from TRBV6-2 or TRBV6-3 and TRBJ2-7; 16 positions match TRBD2. Germline lookup yields CDR1 MNHEY and CDR2 SVGEGT. Trimming cost V 5 bases and J 4 bases; bases outside gene matches: 8. This CDR3 is built from 17 residues. CDR3 sequence reads: CASSAGTSGGAEYEQYF. For the CDR3, the DNA is TGTGCCAGCAGTGCCGGGACTAGCGGGGGGGCGGAATACGAGCAGTACTTC.

The chain joins TRBV9 to TRBJ2-3; 7 nucleotides agree with TRBD1. Per the germline V gene, CDR1 is SGDLS and CDR2 is YYNGEE. CDR3 length: 16 residues. V was clipped by 4 bases and J by 5 bases; unmatched bases: 13. CDR3 in DNA: TGTGCCAGCAGCTTCAGTGAGGGGGCCGGTGGAGATACGCAGTATTTT. Amino acids: CASSFSEGAGGDTQYF.

This clone was recorded once. The chain is built from TRBV11-3 and TRBJ1-2, with unresolved D. V was shortened by 1 base and J by 4 bases, with 16 bases between the two germline ends. CDR1 is SGHNT and CDR2 is YENEEA in the germline V gene. This CDR3 region has 16 residues. CDR3 region: CASSLAPPPRGYGYTF. The DNA for the CDR3 is TGTGCCAGCAGCTTAGCCCCGCCCCCGCGTGGCTATGGCTACACCTTC.

CDR3 sequence: CASRGTRLSYNEQFF. The CDR3 coding sequence is TGTGCCAGCCGGGGGACCCGTCTTTCCTACAATGAGCAGTTCTTC. The chain employs TRBV6-5 and TRBJ2-1; D possibly corresponds to TRBD2 (6 bases). The germline V gene has CDR1 MNHEY and CDR2 SVGAGI. Trimming pared 8 bases from V and 1 base from J, leaving 15 bases between. This CDR3 has 15 amino acids.

The chain's CDR3 is CASGHPGQSSYNSPLHF. The CDR3 coding sequence is TGTGCCAGCGGCCACCCCGGACAGAGCTCCTATAATTCACCCCTCCACTTT. The chain combines TRBV27 with TRBJ1-6, with TRBD1 as a possible D gene (6 bases). V was pared by 8 bases and J by 0 bases, with 17 bases between. The length of the CDR3 is 17 residues. CDR1 is MNHEY and CDR2 is SMNVEV in the germline V gene (reference sequence).

The chain is built from TRBV15 and TRBJ2-1; 9 bases map to TRBD2. Germline trimming cut 5 bases from V and 6 bases from J; bases unmatched to any gene: 8. This CDR3 is built from 15 residues. Per the germline V gene, CDR1 is LNHNV and CDR2 is YYDKDF (reference sequence). In DNA, the CDR3 is TGTGCCACCAGCTTGCGGGGGGGCCGGGTCAATGAGCAGTTCTTC. It encodes CATSLRGGRVNEQFF.